This TCR beta chain was profiled in a study of blood T cell repertoires in COVID-19. Study at large: Spain, Italy and the United States supplied samples that represented acute and convalescent COVID-19.

Produced via immunoSEQ multiplex PCR; TCRdb's table is partial and in-frame only. Of roughly 86,000 clones listed, approximately 85% are singletons. The ends were cut back, 6 bases at V and 7 bases at J, with 13 bases in the middle. This CDR3 comprises 13 residues. Germline-derived CDR1 and CDR2 are KGHSH and LQKENI. The sample taken for sequencing was peripheral blood. This chain joins TRBV18 and TRBJ2-1, with D possibly matching TRBD1 (6 bases). This TCR derives from a woman older than 75 with COVID-19, enrolled during active disease. DNA of the CDR3: TGTGCCAGCTCCCCTCAACAGGGTAATGAGCAGTTCTTC. It is translated as CASSPQQGNEQFF.